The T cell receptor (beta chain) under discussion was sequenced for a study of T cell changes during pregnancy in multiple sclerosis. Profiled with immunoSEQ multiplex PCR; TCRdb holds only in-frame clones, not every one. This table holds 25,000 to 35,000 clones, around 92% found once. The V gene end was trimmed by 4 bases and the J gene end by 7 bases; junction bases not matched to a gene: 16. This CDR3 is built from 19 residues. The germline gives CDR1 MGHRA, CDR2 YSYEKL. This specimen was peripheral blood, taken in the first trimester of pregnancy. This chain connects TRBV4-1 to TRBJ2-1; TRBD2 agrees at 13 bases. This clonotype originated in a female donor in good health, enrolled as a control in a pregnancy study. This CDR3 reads CASSPQGLTSGRAINEQFF. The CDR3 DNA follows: TGCGCCAGCAGCCCTCAAGGTCTCACTAGCGGGAGGGCCATAAATGAGCAGTTCTTC.